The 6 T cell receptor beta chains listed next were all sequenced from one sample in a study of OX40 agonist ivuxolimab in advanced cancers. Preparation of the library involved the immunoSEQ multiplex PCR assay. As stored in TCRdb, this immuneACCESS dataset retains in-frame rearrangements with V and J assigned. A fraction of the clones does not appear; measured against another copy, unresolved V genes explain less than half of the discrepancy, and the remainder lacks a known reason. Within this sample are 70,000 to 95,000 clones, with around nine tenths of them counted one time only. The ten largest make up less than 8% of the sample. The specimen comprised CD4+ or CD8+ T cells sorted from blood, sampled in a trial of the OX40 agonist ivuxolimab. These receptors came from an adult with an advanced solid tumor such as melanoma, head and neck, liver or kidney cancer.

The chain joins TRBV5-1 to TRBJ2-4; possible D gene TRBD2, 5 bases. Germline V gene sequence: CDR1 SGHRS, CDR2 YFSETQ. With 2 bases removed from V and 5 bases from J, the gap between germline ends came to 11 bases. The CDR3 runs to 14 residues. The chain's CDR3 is CASSFADSQNIQYF. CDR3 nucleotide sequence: TGCGCCAGCAGCTTCGCGGACTCTCAAAACATTCAGTACTTC.

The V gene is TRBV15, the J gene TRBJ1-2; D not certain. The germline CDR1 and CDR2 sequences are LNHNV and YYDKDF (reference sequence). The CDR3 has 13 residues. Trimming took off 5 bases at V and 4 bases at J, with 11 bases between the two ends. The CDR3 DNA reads TGTGCCACCAGCCCGGGCGCGATCTATGGCTACACCTTC. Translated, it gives CATSPGAIYGYTF.

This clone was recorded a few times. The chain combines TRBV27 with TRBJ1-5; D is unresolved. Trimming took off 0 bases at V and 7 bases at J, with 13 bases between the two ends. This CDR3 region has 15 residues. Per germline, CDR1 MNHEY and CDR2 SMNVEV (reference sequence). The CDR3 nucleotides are TGTGCCAGCAGTTTATCGTGGACCTCTGGACAGCCCCAGCATTTT. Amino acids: CASSLSWTSGQPQHF.

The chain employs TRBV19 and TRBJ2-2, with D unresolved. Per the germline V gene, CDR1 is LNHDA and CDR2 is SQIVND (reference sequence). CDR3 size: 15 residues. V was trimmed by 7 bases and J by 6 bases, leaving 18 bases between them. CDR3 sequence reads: CASTPRLAKAGELFF. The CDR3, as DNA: TGTGCCAGTACCCCCAGACTGGCTAAGGCCGGGGAGCTGTTTTTT.

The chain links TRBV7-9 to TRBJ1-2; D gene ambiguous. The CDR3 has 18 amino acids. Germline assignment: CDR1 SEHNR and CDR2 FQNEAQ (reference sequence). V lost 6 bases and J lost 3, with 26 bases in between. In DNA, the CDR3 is TGTGCCAGCAGTAAAAATCCCACCATGGGTCTCTATGACTATGGCTACACCTTC. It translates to CASSKNPTMGLYDYGYTF.

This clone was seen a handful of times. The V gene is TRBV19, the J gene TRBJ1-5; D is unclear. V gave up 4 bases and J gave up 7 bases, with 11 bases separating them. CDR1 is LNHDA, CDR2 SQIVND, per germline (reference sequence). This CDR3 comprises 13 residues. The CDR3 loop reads CASSTRVGQPQHF. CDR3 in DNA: TGTGCCAGTAGTACTCGGGTGGGCCAGCCCCAGCATTTT.